The entry below describes one T cell receptor beta chain. The target antigen is unknown. A much larger clone differs by one base, so this may be a read error. The data belong to a study of prognosis after radiotherapy for stage I lung cancer. Study-wide background: About 15 patients had newly diagnosed primary stage I lung tumors, and about five had oligometastatic NSCLC after surgical resection of the primary tumor. In 3 to 5 fractions, radiotherapy was administered as SBRT with a biologically effective dose of at least 100 Gy.

Study-level points and caveats: Metastatic and non-metastatic patients reportedly diverged in TRBV and TRBJ gene usage. Nobody established whether the expanded TCR clones were specific to the tumor.

With two-round multiplex PCR, TCR beta CDR3 sequences were amplified from genomic DNA. Primers (each specific to one TRBV or TRBJ gene) were used in first-round PCR. MiXCR, run by TCRdb on the multiplex PCR reads, gives a single entry per CDR3 protein. The table has approximately 20,000 distinct CDR3 sequences, around 26% seen once; the top ten hold roughly 22%. This CDR3 is 15 amino acids long. CDR1 is SGHDT, CDR2 YYEEEE, per germline. Source: PBMCs, taken before or after stereotactic body radiation therapy (not recorded which). The gene calls are TRBV5-6 and TRBJ2-6; D may be TRBD1 (6 bases). This receptor was obtained from a donor over 45 with non-small cell lung cancer. The DNA of the CDR3 is TGTGCCAGCAGCTTGACAGGGTCTGGGGCCAACGTCCCGACTTTC. Its translation: CASSLTGSGANVPTF.